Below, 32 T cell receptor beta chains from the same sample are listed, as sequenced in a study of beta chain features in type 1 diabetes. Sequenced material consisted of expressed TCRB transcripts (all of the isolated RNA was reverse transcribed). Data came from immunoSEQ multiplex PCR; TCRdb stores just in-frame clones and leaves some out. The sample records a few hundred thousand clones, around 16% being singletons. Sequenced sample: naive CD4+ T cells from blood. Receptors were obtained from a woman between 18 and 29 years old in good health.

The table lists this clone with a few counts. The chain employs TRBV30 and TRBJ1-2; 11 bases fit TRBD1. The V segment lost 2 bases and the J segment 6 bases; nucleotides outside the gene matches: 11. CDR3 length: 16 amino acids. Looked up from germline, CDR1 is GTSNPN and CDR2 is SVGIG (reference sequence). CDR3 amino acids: CAWSISGTGGRNGYTF. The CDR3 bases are TGTGCCTGGAGTATTTCCGGGACAGGGGGGAGGAATGGCTACACCTTC.

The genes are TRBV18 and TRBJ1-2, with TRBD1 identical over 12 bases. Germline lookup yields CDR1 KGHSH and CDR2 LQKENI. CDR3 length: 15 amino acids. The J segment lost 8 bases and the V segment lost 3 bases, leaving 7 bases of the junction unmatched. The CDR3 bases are TGTGCCAGCTCACCGGGACAGGGGGCCTCGTGGGGCTACACCTTC. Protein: CASSPGQGASWGYTF.

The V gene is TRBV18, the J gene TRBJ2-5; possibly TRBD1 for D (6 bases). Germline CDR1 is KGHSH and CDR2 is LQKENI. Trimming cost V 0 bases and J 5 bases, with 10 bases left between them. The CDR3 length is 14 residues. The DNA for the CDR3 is TGTGCCAGCTCACCACCGGGGCAGGGGGAGACCCAGTACTTC. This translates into CASSPPGQGETQYF.

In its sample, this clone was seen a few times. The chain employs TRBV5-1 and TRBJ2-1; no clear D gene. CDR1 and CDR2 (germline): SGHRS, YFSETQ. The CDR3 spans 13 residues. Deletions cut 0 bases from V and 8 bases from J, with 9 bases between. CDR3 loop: CASSLASVYEQFF. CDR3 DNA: TGCGCCAGCAGCTTGGCGTCCGTTTATGAGCAGTTCTTC. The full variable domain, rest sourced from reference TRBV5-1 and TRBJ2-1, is KAGVTQTPRYLIKTRGQQVTLSCSPISGHRSVSWYQQTPGQGLQFLFEYFSETQRNKGNFPGRFSGRQFSNSRSEMNVSTLELGDSALYLCASSLASVYEQFFGPGTRLTVL.

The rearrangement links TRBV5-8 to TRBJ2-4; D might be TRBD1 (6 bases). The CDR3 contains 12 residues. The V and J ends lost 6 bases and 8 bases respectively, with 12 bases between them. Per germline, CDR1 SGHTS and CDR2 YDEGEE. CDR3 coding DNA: TGTGCCAGCAATCTCAGGGGACACATTCAGTACTTC. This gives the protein CASNLRGHIQYF.

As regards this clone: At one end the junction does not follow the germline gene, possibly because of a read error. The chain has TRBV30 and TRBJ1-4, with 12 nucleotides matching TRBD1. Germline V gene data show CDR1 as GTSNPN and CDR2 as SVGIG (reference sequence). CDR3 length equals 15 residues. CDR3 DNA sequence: TGTGCCTGGAGGCTGATGCCGGGACAGGGGGCCGCGACAACTTTT. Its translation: CAWRLMPGQGAATTF.

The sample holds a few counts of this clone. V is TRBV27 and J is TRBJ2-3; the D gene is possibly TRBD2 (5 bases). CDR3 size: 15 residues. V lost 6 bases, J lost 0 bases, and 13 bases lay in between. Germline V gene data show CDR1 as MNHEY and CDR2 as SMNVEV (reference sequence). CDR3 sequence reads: CASRVRASSTDTQYF. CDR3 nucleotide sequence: TGTGCCAGCAGGGTGAGGGCTTCGAGCACAGATACGCAGTATTTT.

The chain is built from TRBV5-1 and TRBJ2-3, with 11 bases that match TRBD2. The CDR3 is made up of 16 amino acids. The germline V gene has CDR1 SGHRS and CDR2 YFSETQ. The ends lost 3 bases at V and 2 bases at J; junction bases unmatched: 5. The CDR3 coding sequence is TGCGCCAGCAGCTCCCTACTAGCGGGAGCCACAGATACGCAGTATTTT. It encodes CASSSLLAGATDTQYF. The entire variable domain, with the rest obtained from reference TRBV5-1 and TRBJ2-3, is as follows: KAGVTQTPRYLIKTRGQQVTLSCSPISGHRSVSWYQQTPGQGLQFLFEYFSETQRNKGNFPGRFSGRQFSNSRSEMNVSTLELGDSALYLCASSSLLAGATDTQYFGPGTRLTVL.

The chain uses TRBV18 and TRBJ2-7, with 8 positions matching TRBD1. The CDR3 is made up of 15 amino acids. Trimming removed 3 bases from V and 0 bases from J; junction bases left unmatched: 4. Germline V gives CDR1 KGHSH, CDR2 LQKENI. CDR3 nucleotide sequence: TGTGCCAGCTCACCTCCCGACAGGGGCTCCTACGAGCAGTACTTC. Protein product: CASSPPDRGSYEQYF.

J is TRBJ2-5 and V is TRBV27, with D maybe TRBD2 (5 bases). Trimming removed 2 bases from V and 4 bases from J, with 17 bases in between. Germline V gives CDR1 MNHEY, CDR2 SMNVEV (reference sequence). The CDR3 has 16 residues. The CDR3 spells CASSLRGSFALETQYF. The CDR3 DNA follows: TGTGCCAGCAGTTTACGAGGGAGTTTTGCTTTAGAGACCCAGTACTTC.

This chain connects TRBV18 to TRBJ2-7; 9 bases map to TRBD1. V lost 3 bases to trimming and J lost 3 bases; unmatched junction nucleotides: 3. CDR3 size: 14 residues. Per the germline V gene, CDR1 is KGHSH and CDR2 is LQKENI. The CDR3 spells CASSPLDRGYEQYF. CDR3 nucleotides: TGTGCCAGCTCACCCTTGGACAGGGGCTACGAGCAGTACTTC.

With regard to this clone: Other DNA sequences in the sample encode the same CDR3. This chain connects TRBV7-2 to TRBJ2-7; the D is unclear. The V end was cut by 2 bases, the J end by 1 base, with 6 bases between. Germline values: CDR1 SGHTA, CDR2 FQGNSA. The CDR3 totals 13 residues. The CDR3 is CASSLQISYEQYF. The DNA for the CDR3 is TGTGCCAGCAGCTTACAGATATCCTACGAGCAGTACTTC.

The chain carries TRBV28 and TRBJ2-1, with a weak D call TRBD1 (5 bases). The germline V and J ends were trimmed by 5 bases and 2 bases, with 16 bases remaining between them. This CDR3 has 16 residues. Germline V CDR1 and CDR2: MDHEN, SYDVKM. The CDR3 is CASSLPTGYTYNEQFF. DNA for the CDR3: TGTGCCAGCAGTCTCCCAACAGGTTATACCTACAATGAGCAGTTCTTC.

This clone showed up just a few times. The CDR3 loop reads CSVGPETGVSYEQYF. CDR3 nucleotide sequence: TGCAGCGTTGGGCCCGAAACAGGGGTCTCCTACGAGCAGTACTTC. This chain joins TRBV29-1 and TRBJ2-7, with 7 bases fitting TRBD1. The germline CDR1 and CDR2 sequences are SQVTM and ANQGSEA. V trimming: 4 bases; J trimming: 0 bases; junction bases outside the gene matches: 9. This CDR3 contains 15 residues.

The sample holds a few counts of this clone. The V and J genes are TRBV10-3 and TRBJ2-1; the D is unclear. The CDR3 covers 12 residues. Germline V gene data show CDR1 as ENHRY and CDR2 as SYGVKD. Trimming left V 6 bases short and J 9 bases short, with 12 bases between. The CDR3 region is CAISPLGIEQFF. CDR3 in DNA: TGTGCCATCAGCCCTTTGGGCATTGAGCAGTTCTTC.

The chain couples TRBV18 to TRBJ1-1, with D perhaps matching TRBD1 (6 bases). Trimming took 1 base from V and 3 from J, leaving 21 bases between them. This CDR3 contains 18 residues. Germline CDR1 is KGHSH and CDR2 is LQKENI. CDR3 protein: CASSPLTVTGGRDTEAFF. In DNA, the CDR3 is TGTGCCAGCTCACCACTGACGGTGACAGGAGGAAGGGACACTGAAGCTTTCTTT.

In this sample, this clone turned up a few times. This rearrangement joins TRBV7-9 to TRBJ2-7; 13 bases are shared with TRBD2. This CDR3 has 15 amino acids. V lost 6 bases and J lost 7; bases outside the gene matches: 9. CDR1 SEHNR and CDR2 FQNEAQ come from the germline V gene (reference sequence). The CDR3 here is CASSSVPGLAGEQYF. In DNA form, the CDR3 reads TGTGCCAGCAGTTCGGTTCCGGGACTAGCGGGGGAGCAGTACTTC.

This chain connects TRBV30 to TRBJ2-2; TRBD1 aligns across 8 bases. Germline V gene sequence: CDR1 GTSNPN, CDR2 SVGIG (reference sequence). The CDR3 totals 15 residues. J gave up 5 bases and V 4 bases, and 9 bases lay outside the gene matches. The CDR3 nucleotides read TGTGCCTGGAATCCTCCAGGGGGCGAAACCGGGGAGCTGTTTTTT. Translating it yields CAWNPPGGETGELFF.

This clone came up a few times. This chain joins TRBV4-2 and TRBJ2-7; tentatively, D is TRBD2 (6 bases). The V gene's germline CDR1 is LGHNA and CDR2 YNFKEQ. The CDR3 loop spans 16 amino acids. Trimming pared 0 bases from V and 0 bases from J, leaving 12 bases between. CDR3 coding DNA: TGTGCCAGCAGCCAAGAAGGAGGGCCAGCCTCCTACGAGCAGTACTTC. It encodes CASSQEGGPASYEQYF.

Here the CDR3 reads CASSSPGQGYGYTF. The CDR3 coding sequence is TGTGCCAGCAGTTCCCCGGGCCAGGGCTATGGCTACACCTTC. The chain links TRBV28 to TRBJ1-2; maybe TRBD1 (5 bases). V was pared by 4 bases and J by 4 bases, with 13 bases between. Germline V CDR1 and CDR2: MDHEN, SYDVKM. The CDR3 covers 14 residues.

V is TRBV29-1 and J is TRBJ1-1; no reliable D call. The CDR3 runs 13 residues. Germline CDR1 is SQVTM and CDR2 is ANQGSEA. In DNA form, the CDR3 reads TGCAGTGCACGGGGAGGACTCAACACTGAAGCTTTCTTT. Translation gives CSARGGLNTEAFF.

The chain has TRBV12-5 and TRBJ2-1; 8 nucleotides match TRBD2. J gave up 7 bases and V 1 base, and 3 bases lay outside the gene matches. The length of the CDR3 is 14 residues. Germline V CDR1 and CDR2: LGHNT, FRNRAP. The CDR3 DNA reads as TGTGCTAGTGGTTTGGCGGGAGGGCTGAATGAGCAGTTCTTC. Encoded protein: CASGLAGGLNEQFF.

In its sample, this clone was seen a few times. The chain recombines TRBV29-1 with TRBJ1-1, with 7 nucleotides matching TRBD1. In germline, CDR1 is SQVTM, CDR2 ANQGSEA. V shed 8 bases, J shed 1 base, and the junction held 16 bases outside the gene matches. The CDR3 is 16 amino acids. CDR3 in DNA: TGCAGCCTAACCGGGACAGTTGATGCAGCGAACACTGAAGCTTTCTTT. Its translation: CSLTGTVDAANTEAFF. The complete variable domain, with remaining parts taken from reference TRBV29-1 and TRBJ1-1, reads SAVISQKPSRDICQRGTSLTIQCQVDSQVTMMFWYRQQPGQSLTLIATANQGSEATYESGFVIDKFPISRPNLTFSTLTVSNMSPEDSSIYLCSLTGTVDAANTEAFFGQGTRLTVV.

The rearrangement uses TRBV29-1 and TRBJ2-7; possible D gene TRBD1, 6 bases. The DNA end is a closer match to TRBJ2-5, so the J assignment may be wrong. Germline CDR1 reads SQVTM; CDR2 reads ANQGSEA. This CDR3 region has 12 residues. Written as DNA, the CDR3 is TGCAGCGGGAGAGGGACAAAAAGGACCCAGTACTTC. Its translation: CSGRGTKRTQYF.

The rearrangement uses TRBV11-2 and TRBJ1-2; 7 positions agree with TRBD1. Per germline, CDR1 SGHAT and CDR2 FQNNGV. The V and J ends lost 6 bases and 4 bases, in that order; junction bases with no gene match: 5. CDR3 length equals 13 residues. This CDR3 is CASSPGQFYGYTF. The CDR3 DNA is TGTGCCAGCAGTCCGGGACAGTTCTATGGCTACACCTTC.

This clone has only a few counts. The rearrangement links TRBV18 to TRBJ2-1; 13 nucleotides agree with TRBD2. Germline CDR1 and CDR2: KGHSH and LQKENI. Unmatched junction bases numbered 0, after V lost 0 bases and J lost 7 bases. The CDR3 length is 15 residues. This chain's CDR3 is CASSPPGLAGNEQFF. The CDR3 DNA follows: TGTGCCAGCTCACCACCGGGACTAGCGGGGAATGAGCAGTTCTTC.

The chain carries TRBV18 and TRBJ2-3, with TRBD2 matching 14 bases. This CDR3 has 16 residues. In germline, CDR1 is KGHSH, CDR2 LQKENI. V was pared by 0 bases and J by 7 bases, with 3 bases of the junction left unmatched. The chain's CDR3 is CASSPPGTSGGYTQYF. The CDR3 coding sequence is TGTGCCAGCTCACCACCCGGGACTAGCGGGGGATATACGCAGTATTTT.

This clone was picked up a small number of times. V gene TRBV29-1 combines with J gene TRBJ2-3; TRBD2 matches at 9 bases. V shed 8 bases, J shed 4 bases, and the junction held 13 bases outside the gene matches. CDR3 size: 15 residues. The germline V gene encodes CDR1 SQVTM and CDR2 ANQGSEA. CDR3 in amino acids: CSTLWASGISDTQYF. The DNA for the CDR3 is TGCAGCACGCTTTGGGCTAGCGGGATCTCAGATACGCAGTATTTT.

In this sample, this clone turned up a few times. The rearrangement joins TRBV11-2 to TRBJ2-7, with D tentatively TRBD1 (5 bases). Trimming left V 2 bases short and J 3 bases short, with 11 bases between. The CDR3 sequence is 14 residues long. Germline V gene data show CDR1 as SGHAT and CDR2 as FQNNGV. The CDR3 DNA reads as TGTGCCAGCAGCTTAACGACGACAGTCTACGAGCAGTACTTC. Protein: CASSLTTTVYEQYF.

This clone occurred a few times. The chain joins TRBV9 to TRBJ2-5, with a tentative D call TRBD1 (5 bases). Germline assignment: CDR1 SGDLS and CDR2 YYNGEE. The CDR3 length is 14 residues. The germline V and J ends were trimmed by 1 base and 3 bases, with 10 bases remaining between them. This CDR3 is CASSVRTREETQYF. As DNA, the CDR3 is TGTGCCAGCAGCGTAAGGACACGGGAAGAGACCCAGTACTTC. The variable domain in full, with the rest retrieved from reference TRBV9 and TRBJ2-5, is DSGVTQTPKHLITATGQRVTLRCSPRSGDLSVYWYQQSLDQGLQFLIQYYNGEERAKGNILERFSAQQFPDLHSELNLSSLELGDSALYFCASSVRTREETQYFGPGTRLLVL.

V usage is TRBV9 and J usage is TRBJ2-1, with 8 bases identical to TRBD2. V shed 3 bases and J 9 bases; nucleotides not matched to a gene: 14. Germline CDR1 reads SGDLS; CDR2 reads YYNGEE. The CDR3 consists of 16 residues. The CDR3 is CASSALAGNLVGEQFF. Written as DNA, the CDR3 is TGTGCCAGCAGCGCTTTAGCGGGAAATCTTGTCGGTGAGCAGTTCTTC.

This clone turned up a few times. The CDR3 DNA follows: TGTGCCAGCCGGGAGGGGGTACAGCCCCAGCATTTT. Translated: CASREGVQPQHF. The gene calls are TRBV28 and TRBJ1-5; D might be TRBD1 (6 bases). Trimming took off 8 bases at V and 7 bases at J, with 12 bases between the two ends. Germline CDR1 MDHEN, CDR2 SYDVKM. The CDR3 runs to 12 residues.